This T cell receptor (beta chain) derives from a study of T-cell reconstitution after alpha-beta-depleted transplantation in children. The V end lost 3 bases, the J end lost 12 bases, and 24 bases lay between the germline ends. The CDR3 totals 16 residues. The germline V gene has CDR1 SGHTA and CDR2 FQGNSA. This clonotype occurred many times. No antigen is known for it. Regarding the study as a whole: Hyperexpanded clones declined; after one year, newly produced T cells mostly supplied diversity. Day-60 TCRbeta diversity that was high in some patients was derived from surviving recipient T cells and thymic progenitors. There were reportedly several hundred expanded graft clones from which alpha-beta T cells came about two months after transplant.

Unique molecular identifiers were incorporated into the prepared TCRbeta library. TCRdb itself ran the PCR reads through MiXCR, one entry per CDR3 protein. This sample has around 31,000 distinct CDR3 sequences, with nearly 6.5% found just once. V usage is TRBV7-2 and J usage is TRBJ2-4; possible D gene TRBD1, 6 bases. The sample here was peripheral blood, taken 60 days after TCRalphabeta/CD19-depleted stem cell transplant. The receptor was isolated from a child younger than two who had a stem cell transplant for acute myeloid leukemia, so the T cells may come from the graft donor. The CDR3: CASSFGGMGQTFPQYF. CDR3 in DNA: TGTGCCAGCAGCTTCGGAGGAATGGGACAAACATTCCCTCAGTACTTC.